The rows below give T cell receptor beta chains drawn from one sample of a study of T cell responses to AZD1222 COVID-19 vaccine. Method: immunoSEQ multiplex PCR; TCRdb's copy keeps in-frame clones and lacks some. Of 150,000 or so clones detected, approximately 90% appear once; the ten largest clones hold 3.5% to 4%. This material consisted of peripheral blood, taken 28 days after the second AZD1222 dose. These receptors were obtained from an adult who received the AZD1222 COVID-19 vaccine. CDR3s include the opening cysteine and the closing phenylalanine or tryptophan. The D gene is left open where the match is weak. Clone size is not always given. Where it is, it says once, few, many or a class for expanded clones.

d_gene: -
abundance: -
j_gene: TRBJ1-2
v_gene: TRBV9
CDR3nt: TGTGCCAGCAGGACTTCCGCGGGAGGCGGCTACACCTTC
CDR3aa: CASRTSAGGGYTF

d_gene: TRBD1
abundance: -
j_gene: TRBJ1-3
v_gene: TRBV5-4
CDR3nt: TGTGCCAGCAGCTCCGGGACAGGGGGTGGAAACACCATATATTTT
CDR3aa: CASSSGTGGGNTIYF

d_gene: -
abundance: -
j_gene: TRBJ2-1
v_gene: TRBV11-3
CDR3nt: TGTGCCAGCAGCCTCGCGGTAGACAATGAGCAGTTCTTC
CDR3aa: CASSLAVDNEQFF

d_gene: TRBD1
abundance: -
j_gene: TRBJ1-1
v_gene: TRBV5-5
CDR3nt: TGTGCCAGCAGCTTGGGTAGGGACAGGGGTTTCGGAGCTTTCTTT
CDR3aa: CASSLGRDRGFGAFF

d_gene: -
abundance: -
j_gene: TRBJ2-1
v_gene: TRBV10-3
CDR3nt: TGTGCCATCAGCTTACTACTGGGGAGTGACAATGAGCAGTTCTTC
CDR3aa: CAISLLLGSDNEQFF

d_gene: -
abundance: -
j_gene: TRBJ2-5
v_gene: TRBV5-1
CDR3nt: TGCGCCAGCAGCTTCGGACTTCTGGGGGAGACCCAGTACTTC
CDR3aa: CASSFGLLGETQYF

d_gene: TRBD2
abundance: once
j_gene: TRBJ2-1
v_gene: TRBV19
CDR3nt: TGTGCCAGTAGTATAAAGCGACTAGCGGGAGTCAATGAGCAGTTCTTC
CDR3aa: CASSIKRLAGVNEQFF

d_gene: -
abundance: -
j_gene: TRBJ2-2
v_gene: TRBV29-1
CDR3nt: TGCAGCGTTGTAGGGAACCCCGGGGAGCTGTTTTTT
CDR3aa: CSVVGNPGELFF

d_gene: TRBD1
abundance: -
j_gene: TRBJ2-1
v_gene: TRBV5-4
CDR3nt: TGTGCCAGCAGCTTTGGGACAGGGCGTGAGCAGTTCTTC
CDR3aa: CASSFGTGREQFF

d_gene: -
abundance: -
j_gene: TRBJ1-6
v_gene: TRBV15
CDR3nt: TGTGCCACCAGCAGAGATCTCGGGGGCGGTTCACCCCTCCACTTT
CDR3aa: CATSRDLGGGSPLHF

d_gene: -
abundance: -
j_gene: TRBJ1-5
v_gene: TRBV2
CDR3nt: TGTGCCAGCAAGGGGGGCTCCGGGACCTGGCAGCCCCAGCATTTT
CDR3aa: CASKGGSGTWQPQHF

d_gene: TRBD2
abundance: -
j_gene: TRBJ2-3
v_gene: TRBV7-7
CDR3nt: TGTGCCAGCAGCCCCGGATTAGCGGGGGGAACCACAGATACGCAGTATTTT
CDR3aa: CASSPGLAGGTTDTQYF

d_gene: -
abundance: -
j_gene: TRBJ1-1
v_gene: TRBV2
CDR3nt: TGTGCCAGCATGGGGAACAGATCAAACACTGAAGCTTTCTTT
CDR3aa: CASMGNRSNTEAFF

d_gene: -
abundance: -
j_gene: TRBJ1-4
v_gene: TRBV10-3
CDR3nt: TGTGCCATCAGTGAGTCGGATGAGGGCAATGAAAAACTGTTTTTT
CDR3aa: CAISESDEGNEKLFF